The subject of this entry is one T cell receptor (beta chain). It lacks a known antigen. Base qualities are not provided; no much larger clone lies one nucleotide away. This specimen comes from a study of CD8 T cells in Susac syndrome (dated by TCRdb to between 2019 and 2020). Describing the broader study: Among the sequenced Susac syndrome patients, more than 5 had clinically active disease and roughly eight were in clinical remission. At the time of blood withdrawal, Susac syndrome patients were either therapy-naive, taking corticosteroids (with some also receiving IVIg), or on IVIg alone. The study used repertoire sequencing to test whether antigen drove CD8+ T cell activation and differentiation in Susac syndrome. Broad study findings and their caveats: No clonal expansion was detected in the CD4+ T cell repertoire of Susac syndrome patients. The number of individuals in the TCR sequencing and HLA analysis was acknowledged as relatively small.

RNA was extracted with the RNeasy kit and 0.5 to 1 ug was reverse transcribed using random hexamers. The immunoSEQ multiplex PCR assay, which covers 54 Vbeta and 13 Jbeta segments, was used to amplify TCR beta CDR3 regions. To correct PCR amplification bias, a synthetic template baseline was used for both primer optimization and computational correction. In the source study's methods: Only productive sequences were kept, with reads annotated to V, D and J genes according to IMGT and analyzed in immunoSEQ Analyzer. Clonality was computed as one minus Shannon entropy normalized by log2 of the number of productive unique sequences. Public and private clones were assessed among the 100 most prevalent clones of each patient and control. Clones were defined as Susac-specific when absent from the healthy and MS cohorts, from 1052 published viral clones and from other ImmuneACCESS disease sequences. Through fastp at Q25 and MiXCR, TCRdb rebuilt clones from the public reads, retaining in-frame beta chains. Every entry covers one CDR3 protein and lists the most common genes and DNA from its rows. TCRdb's processing, not the study's, gives the V and J calls here. This sample lists approximately 150,000 distinct CDR3 sequences; under 97% were detected once. 0.084% of the sample rests with the top ten.

At the junction V is shortened by 7 bases and J by 10 bases, with 10 bases in between. From its cysteine to its phenylalanine, the CDR3 spans 9 amino acids. Of the read, only the CDR3 DNA is kept; its 27 bases are in frame from base 1. Sequences SQVTM (CDR1) and ANQGSEA (CDR2) are obtained from the germline V gene. High-throughput TCR beta sequencing profiled peripheral blood CD8+ and CD4+ T cells from healthy donors, Susac syndrome patients and multiple sclerosis patients. Recently defined diagnostic criteria for definite or probable disease were met by the Susac syndrome patients. Bulk CD8+ and CD4+ T cells were purified magnetically by negative isolation, whereas CD8+ TEMRA cells were enriched by FACS. Blood was drawn into EDTA tubes, processed within 24 hours, and PBMCs were isolated by density gradient centrifugation. PBMCs intended for TCR sequencing were cryopreserved in liquid nitrogen and were subsequently thawed in a 37 degrees C water bath. Purity of sorted or isolated CD4+, CD8+ and CD8+ TEMRA cells was at least 90%.

The chain was built from TRBV29-1 and TRBJ1-1; a confident D gene designation cannot be given. Sequenced input: CD4+ T cells from PBMCs. The sequence was obtained from a human donor with Susac syndrome. The DNA reads as follows: TGCAGCGCCCTCCCTGGAGCTTTCTTT. It translates to CSALPGAFF.